This T cell receptor beta chain stems from a study of molecular identifiers for immune sequencing clone quantification. Sorting defined naive CD8 T cells as CD8+CD4-CCR7+CD45RA+. In this sample, this clonotype turned up many times. TCRdb re-analysed the PCR reads in MiXCR, keeping a single row per CDR3 protein. The sample has about 63,000 distinct CDR3 sequences; under 20% are singletons. The germline V gene encodes CDR1 ENHRY and CDR2 SYGVKD. V gave up 4 bases and J gave up 2 bases; unmatched junction bases: 9. This CDR3 comprises 16 residues. Sequences were obtained from naive CD8+ T cells from blood, with Jurkat cell RNA spiked in. Documented subset: FACS-sorted CD8+CD4-CCR7+CD45RA+ naive T cells. The rearrangement uses TRBV10-3 and TRBJ2-7; 9 bases align to TRBD2. This TCR derives from a human donor in good health. Some libraries in this study had Jurkat cell RNA spiked in. The CDR3 coding sequence is TGTGCCATCAGTGGGGGCTCTAGCGGGATCACCTACGAGCAGTACTTC. Residues: CAISGGSSGITYEQYF.